The T cell receptor beta chain described here comes from a study of blood T cell repertoires in COVID-19. The overall study: Sites in the United States, Italy and Spain provided acute and convalescent COVID-19 samples. Sample material is recorded as cDNA or gDNA derived from T cells, B-cell-depleted T cells, or PBMCs.

The authors' processing: How many nucleated cells were present was estimated from reference gene primer amplification. This table comes from immunoSEQ multiplex PCR, and its TCRdb copy is limited to in-frame clones, with some not included. V and J calls and clone size are copied from that table; D and trimming were computed from the DNA. The sample lists around 200,000 clones; roughly nine tenths were seen once. Germline values: CDR1 SGHRS, CDR2 YFSETQ. V was trimmed by 0 bases and J by 0 bases, leaving 9 bases between them. The CDR3 consists of 16 residues. The chain is built from TRBV5-1 and TRBJ2-2; D is undetermined. The sample was peripheral blood. The clonotype was recovered from a woman aged 80 or over in a cohort sampled during active or convalescent COVID-19. The CDR3 DNA sequence: TGCGCCAGCAGCTTGGTGTCAGATCCGAACACCGGGGAGCTGTTTTTT. This encodes CASSLVSDPNTGELFF.